This T cell receptor beta chain was identified in a study of regulatory T cells in long-lasting Graves disease. Time point here: newly diagnosed GD, antithyroid drugs for less than 3 months. PBMC RNA was the source of the TCR library. Study findings and constraints: Patients with persistent disease shared 2,900 or so public clonotypes, outpacing the roughly 970 shared by new patients.

This clonotype was counted many times. What it binds is not known. The TCR beta library used iRepertoire HTBI primers with Arm-PCR amplification of CDR3. TCRdb re-called the multiplex PCR reads with MiXCR, one entry per CDR3 protein. The sample carries some 350,000 distinct CDR3 sequences, 16% recorded once. V dropped 8 bases and J dropped 0; count of bases not matched to a gene: 4. This CDR3 region has 15 residues. Germline values: CDR1 SNHLY, CDR2 FYNNEI. This sample was also put to use in a study of T cells in Graves' hyperthyroidism and ophthalmopathy. That source reports: Patients aged 18 to 65 with hyperthyroidism were newly diagnosed, with duration under 2 months. The TCR CDR3 first-round RT-PCR relied on the HTBI primer set.

The sample was peripheral blood mononuclear cells (PBMCs), taken at new diagnosis, from a patient treated with antithyroid drugs. This chain links TRBV2 with TRBJ2-2, with TRBD1 matching 9 bases. This sequence originates from a woman under 30 with Graves disease. CDR3 loop: CASGRQGANTGELFF. For the CDR3, the DNA is TGTGCCAGCGGAAGACAGGGGGCGAACACCGGGGAGCTGTTTTTT.